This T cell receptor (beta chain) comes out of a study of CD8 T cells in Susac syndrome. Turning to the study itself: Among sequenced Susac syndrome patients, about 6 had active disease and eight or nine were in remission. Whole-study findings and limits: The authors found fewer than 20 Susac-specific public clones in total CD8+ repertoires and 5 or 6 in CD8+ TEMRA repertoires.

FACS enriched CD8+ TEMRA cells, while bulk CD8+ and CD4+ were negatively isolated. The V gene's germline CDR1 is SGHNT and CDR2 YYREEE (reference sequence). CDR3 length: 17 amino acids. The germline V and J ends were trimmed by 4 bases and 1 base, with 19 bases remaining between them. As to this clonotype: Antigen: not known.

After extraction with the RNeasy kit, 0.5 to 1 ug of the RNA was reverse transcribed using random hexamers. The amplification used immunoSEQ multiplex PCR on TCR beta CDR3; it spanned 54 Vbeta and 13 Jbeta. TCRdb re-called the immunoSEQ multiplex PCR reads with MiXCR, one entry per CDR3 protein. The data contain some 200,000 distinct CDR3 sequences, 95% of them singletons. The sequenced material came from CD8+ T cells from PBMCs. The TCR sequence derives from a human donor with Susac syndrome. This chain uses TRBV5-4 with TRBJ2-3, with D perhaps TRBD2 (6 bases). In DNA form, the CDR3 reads TGTGCCAGCAGCGTGTGGGGTGGAGGGGTTGGCACAGATACGCAGTATTTT. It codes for CASSVWGGGVGTDTQYF. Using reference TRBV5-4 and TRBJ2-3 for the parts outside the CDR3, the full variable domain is ETGVTQSPTHLIKTRGQQVTLRCSSQSGHNTVSWYQQALGQGPQFIFQYYREEENGRGNFPPRFSGLQFPNYSSELNVNALELDDSALYLCASSVWGGGVGTDTQYFGPGTRLTVL.